These 10 T cell receptor beta chains were all obtained from the same sample, sequenced in a study of T cell responses to AZD1222 COVID-19 vaccine. Assay used: immunoSEQ multiplex PCR; TCRdb lists only in-frame clones, some missing. The sample has about 94,000 clones; almost 90% are singletons. The sample here was peripheral blood, taken on day 0 of AZD1222 vaccination. These receptors came from an adult in good health.

The gene calls are TRBV5-8 and TRBJ2-7, with 13 bases that match TRBD2. This CDR3 spans 17 amino acids. V lost 3 bases to trimming and J lost 2 bases; unmatched junction nucleotides: 8. Germline V gene sequence: CDR1 SGHTS, CDR2 YDEGEE. The CDR3 loop is CASSSPGLAGITYEQYF. The CDR3 region has the DNA TGTGCCAGCAGCTCCCCGGGACTAGCGGGAATCACCTACGAGCAGTACTTC.

The chain couples TRBV4-2 to TRBJ2-3; TRBD2 agrees at 7 bases. The V segment lost 1 base and the J segment 1 base; nucleotides outside the gene matches: 2. The CDR3 consists of 15 residues. Germline loops: CDR1 LGHNA, CDR2 YNFKEQ. In DNA, the CDR3 is TGTGCCAGCAGCCAAGCGGGGGGAGGCACAGATACGCAGTATTTT. Residues: CASSQAGGGTDTQYF.

The V and J genes are TRBV5-5 and TRBJ1-5; tentative D call: TRBD1 (5 bases). V lost 6 bases and J lost 5, with 18 bases in between. Germline V lookup: CDR1 SGHKS, CDR2 YYEKEE (reference sequence). The CDR3 loop spans 15 amino acids. The chain's CDR3 is CASNPGFTGDQPQHF. CDR3 nucleotides: TGTGCCAGCAACCCAGGGTTCACGGGGGATCAGCCCCAGCATTTT. Complete variable domain (other parts from reference TRBV5-5 and TRBJ1-5): DAGVTQSPTHLIKTRGQQVTLRCSPISGHKSVSWYQQVLGQGPQFIFQYYEKEERGRGNFPDRFSARQFPNYSSELNVNALLLGDSALYLCASNPGFTGDQPQHFGDGTRLSIL.

V is TRBV10-3 and J is TRBJ2-3; 15 nucleotides line up with TRBD2. The CDR3 runs to 18 residues. The V gene's germline CDR1 is ENHRY and CDR2 SYGVKD. V lost 6 bases and J lost 0; bases outside the gene matches: 7. In nucleotides, the CDR3 is TGTGCCATCAGACCGGGACTAGCGGGGGGCTTTAGCACAGATACGCAGTATTTT. This codes for CAIRPGLAGGFSTDTQYF.

The chain carries TRBV6-6 and TRBJ2-7; D may be TRBD2 (6 bases). This CDR3 has 15 amino acids. V was clipped by 0 bases and J by 3 bases, with 12 bases between them. Germline V gene data show CDR1 as MNHNY and CDR2 as SVGAGI (reference sequence). DNA of the CDR3: TGTGCCAGCAGTTACTCCGGCGGGGAGAGCTACGAGCAGTACTTC. Protein: CASSYSGGESYEQYF.

The V gene is TRBV6-5, the J gene TRBJ1-4, with a weak D call TRBD1 (6 bases). Trimming cost V 4 bases and J 8 bases, with 17 bases left between them. The germline gives CDR1 MNHEY, CDR2 SVGAGI. This CDR3 contains 15 residues. CDR3 nucleotides: TGTGCCAGCAGTTTTTTACAGGGAGTCGGGGAAAAACTGTTTTTT. It codes for CASSFLQGVGEKLFF.

This clone is a singleton in its sample. V and J are TRBV7-9 and TRBJ1-2, with D unresolved. V lost 1 base to trimming and J lost 0 bases, with 3 bases between them. The CDR3 totals 13 residues. Germline loops: CDR1 SEHNR, CDR2 FQNEAQ (reference sequence). Here the CDR3 DNA reads TGTGCCAGCAGCTTAGACACTAACTATGGCTACACCTTC. Translating it yields CASSLDTNYGYTF.

The chain links TRBV5-8 to TRBJ1-3; TRBD1 aligns across 8 bases. The CDR3 extends over 15 amino acids. V lost 5 bases, J lost 0 bases, and 4 bases stayed unmatched. CDR1 is SGHTS, CDR2 YDEGEE, per germline. As DNA, the CDR3 is TGTGCCAGCAGTTCGACAGGGGTCTCTGGAAACACCATATATTTT. The encoded protein is CASSSTGVSGNTIYF.

The rearrangement uses TRBV11-1 and TRBJ2-2, with D perhaps TRBD1 (6 bases). The CDR3 length is 13 residues. V was trimmed by 2 bases and J by 9 bases, leaving 10 bases between them. From germline, CDR1 is SGHAT and CDR2 FQDESV (reference sequence). CDR3 bases: TGTGCCAGCAGCTTATCAGGGGCCAGGGAGCTGTTTTTT. It specifies CASSLSGARELFF.

The rearrangement links TRBV4-3 to TRBJ2-5, with 12 bases lining up with TRBD2. Germline loops: CDR1 LGHNA, CDR2 YSLEER. With 1 base clipped from V and 7 bases from J, the junction kept 7 bases outside the gene matches. The CDR3 runs 16 residues. The CDR3 sequence is CASSQVTSGGLGTQYF. The CDR3 DNA reads as TGCGCCAGCAGCCAAGTTACTAGCGGGGGGTTAGGGACCCAGTACTTC.